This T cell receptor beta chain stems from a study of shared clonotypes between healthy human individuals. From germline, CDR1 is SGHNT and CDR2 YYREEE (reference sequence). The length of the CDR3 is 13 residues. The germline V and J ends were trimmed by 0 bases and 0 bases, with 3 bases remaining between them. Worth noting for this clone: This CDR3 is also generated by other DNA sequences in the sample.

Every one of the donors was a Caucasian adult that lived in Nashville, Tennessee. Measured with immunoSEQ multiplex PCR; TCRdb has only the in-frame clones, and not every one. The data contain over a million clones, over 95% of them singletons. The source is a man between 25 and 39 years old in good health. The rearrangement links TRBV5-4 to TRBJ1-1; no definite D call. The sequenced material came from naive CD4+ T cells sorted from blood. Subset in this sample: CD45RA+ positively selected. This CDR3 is CASSLEVNTEAFF. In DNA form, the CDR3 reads TGTGCCAGCAGCTTGGAGGTGAACACTGAAGCTTTCTTT.